This T cell receptor beta chain was sequenced during a study of blood T cell repertoires in COVID-19. The overall study: Sample material is recorded as cDNA or gDNA derived from T cells, B-cell-depleted T cells, or PBMCs.

Only in-frame clones appear in the TCRdb table, and some are missing; sequencing was by immunoSEQ multiplex PCR. Among 240,000 or so clones listed, more than 85% were seen once. This clone appeared a few times. The CDR3 runs 15 residues. V was pared by 4 bases and J by 1 base, with 4 bases of the junction left unmatched. The germline CDR1 and CDR2 sequences are MNHEY and SVGAGI. The receptor comes from a woman in her 70s with active or convalescent COVID-19. This chain links TRBV6-5 with TRBJ1-2; 9 bases fit TRBD1. Sequences were obtained from peripheral blood. The CDR3 loop is CASSLGQGNNYGYTF. The CDR3, as DNA: TGTGCCAGCAGTTTGGGACAGGGAAATAACTATGGCTACACCTTC.